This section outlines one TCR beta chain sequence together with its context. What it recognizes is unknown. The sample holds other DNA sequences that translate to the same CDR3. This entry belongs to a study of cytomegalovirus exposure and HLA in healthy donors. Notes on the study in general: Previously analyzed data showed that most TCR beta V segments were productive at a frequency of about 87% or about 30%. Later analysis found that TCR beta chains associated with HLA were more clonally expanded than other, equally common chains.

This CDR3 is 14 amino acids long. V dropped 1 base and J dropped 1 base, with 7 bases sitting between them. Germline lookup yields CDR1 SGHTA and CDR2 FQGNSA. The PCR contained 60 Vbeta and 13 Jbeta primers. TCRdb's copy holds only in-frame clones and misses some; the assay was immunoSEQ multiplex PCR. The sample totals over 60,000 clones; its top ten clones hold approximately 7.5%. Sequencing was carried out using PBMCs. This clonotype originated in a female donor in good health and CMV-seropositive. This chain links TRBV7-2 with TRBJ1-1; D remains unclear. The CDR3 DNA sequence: TGTGCCAGCAGCTTAGGGCACACGAACACTGAAGCTTTCTTT. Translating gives CASSLGHTNTEAFF. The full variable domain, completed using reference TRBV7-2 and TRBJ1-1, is GAGVSQSPSNKVTEKGKDVELRCDPISGHTALYWYRQSLGQGLEFLIYFQGNSAPDKSGLPSDRFSAERTGGSVSTLTIQRTQQEDSAVYLCASSLGHTNTEAFFGQGTRLTVV.